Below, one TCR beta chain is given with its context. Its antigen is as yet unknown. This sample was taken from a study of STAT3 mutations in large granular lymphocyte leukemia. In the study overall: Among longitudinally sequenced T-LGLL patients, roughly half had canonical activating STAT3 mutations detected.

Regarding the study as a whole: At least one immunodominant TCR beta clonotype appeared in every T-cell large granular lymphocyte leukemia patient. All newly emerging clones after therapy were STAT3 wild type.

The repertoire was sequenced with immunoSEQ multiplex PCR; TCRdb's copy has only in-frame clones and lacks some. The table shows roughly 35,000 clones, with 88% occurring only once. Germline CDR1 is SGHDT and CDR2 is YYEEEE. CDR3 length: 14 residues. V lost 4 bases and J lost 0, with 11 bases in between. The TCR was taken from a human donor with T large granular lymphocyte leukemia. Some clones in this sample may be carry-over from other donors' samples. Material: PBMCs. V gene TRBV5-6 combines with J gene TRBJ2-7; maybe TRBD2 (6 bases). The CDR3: CASSIRGTSYEQYV. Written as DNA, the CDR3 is TGTGCCAGCAGCATACGGGGGACCTCCTACGAGCAGTACGTC.